This T cell receptor beta chain was captured in a study of T cell responses to AZD1222 COVID-19 vaccine. Study-wide context: Pooled samples include second doses given at about 4 or 12 weeks. The study, taken as a whole, reports: Clonal diversity was possibly underestimated; the donors were predominantly white British and more often female. Spike-specific TCR breadth rose after two AZD1222 doses, and depth rose as well.

The assay was immunoSEQ multiplex PCR, and TCRdb's table has in-frame clones only and misses some. The data hold about 110,000 clones, with 80% to 85% observed a single time. In germline, CDR1 is SGDLS, CDR2 YYNGEE. The germline V and J ends were trimmed by 0 bases and 7 bases, with 10 bases remaining between them. This CDR3 comprises 13 residues. In this sample, this clone turned up a few times. The antigen is undetermined. The clonotype was recovered from an adult in good health. The starting material was peripheral blood, obtained on day 0 of AZD1222 vaccination. The chain links TRBV9 to TRBJ1-2; TRBD1 is a possible D gene (5 bases). CDR3: CASSVAQGLGYTF. CDR3 coding DNA: TGTGCCAGCAGCGTAGCGCAGGGCCTTGGCTACACCTTC.